The 4 T cell receptor beta chains presented below share a single source sample, sequenced in a study of T cell responses to AZD1222 COVID-19 vaccine. The repertoire was sequenced with immunoSEQ multiplex PCR; TCRdb's copy has only in-frame clones and lacks some. The sample shows about 110,000 clones, 80% to 95% of them seen only once. The starting material was peripheral blood, obtained on day 0 of AZD1222 vaccination. Receptors originate from an adult in good health.

V is TRBV19 and J is TRBJ1-2; the D gene is possibly TRBD1 (6 bases). The V and J ends lost 1 base and 2 bases respectively, with 11 bases between them. Germline CDR1 is LNHDA and CDR2 is SQIVND (reference sequence). The CDR3 totals 15 residues. CDR3 region: CASSIAPGTNYGYTF. The DNA of the CDR3 is TGTGCCAGTAGTATAGCCCCCGGGACAAACTATGGCTACACCTTC.

This clone was observed a handful of times. This chain connects TRBV7-8 to TRBJ2-7; D is undetermined. The CDR3 loop spans 14 amino acids. Trimming left V 0 bases short and J 0 bases short, with 6 bases between. Germline CDR1 and CDR2: SGHVS and FQNEAQ. For the CDR3, the DNA is TGTGCCAGCAGCTTAGCCGCGTTCTCCTACGAGCAGTACTTC. Translation gives CASSLAAFSYEQYF.

The gene calls are TRBV4-1 and TRBJ1-5, with D possibly TRBD1 on 6 matching bases. Germline CDR1 is MGHRA and CDR2 is YSYEKL. The CDR3 spans 17 residues. Trimming removed 4 bases at V and 0 bases at J, with 16 bases between. Written as DNA, the CDR3 is TGCGCCAGCAGCCCTTGGACAGTCCCTTATAGCAATCAGCCCCAGCATTTT. This codes for CASSPWTVPYSNQPQHF.

The V and J genes are TRBV11-2 and TRBJ2-3; 7 bases map to TRBD2. This CDR3 region has 14 residues. The germline V gene has CDR1 SGHAT and CDR2 FQNNGV. Unmatched junction bases numbered 10, after V lost 5 bases and J lost 8 bases. CDR3 coding DNA: TGTGCCAGCAGCCCCGGACTAGACCTCCTTACGCAGTATTTT. Its protein product is CASSPGLDLLTQYF.